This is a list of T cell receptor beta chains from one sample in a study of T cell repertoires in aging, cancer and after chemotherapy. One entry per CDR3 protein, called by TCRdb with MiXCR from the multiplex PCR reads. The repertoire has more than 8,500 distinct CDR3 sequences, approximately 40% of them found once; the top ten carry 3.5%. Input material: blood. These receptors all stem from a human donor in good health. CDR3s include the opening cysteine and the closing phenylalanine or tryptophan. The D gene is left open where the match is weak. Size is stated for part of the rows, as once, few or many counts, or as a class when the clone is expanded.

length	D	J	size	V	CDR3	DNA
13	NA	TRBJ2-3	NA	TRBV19	CASRDFGVDTQYF	TGTGCCAGCCGGGACTTTGGGGTAGATACGCAGTATTTT
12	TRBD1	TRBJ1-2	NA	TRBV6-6	CASSNGQGRYTF	TGTGCCAGCAGTAACGGACAGGGTCGCTACACCTTC
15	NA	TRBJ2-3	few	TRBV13	CASSSLWRGTDTQYF	TGTGCCAGCAGCTCCCTTTGGCGGGGCACAGATACGCAGTATTTT
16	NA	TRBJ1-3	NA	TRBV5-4	CASSSPAEGDGNTIYF	TGTGCCAGCAGCTCCCCGGCCGAGGGGGATGGAAACACCATATATTTT
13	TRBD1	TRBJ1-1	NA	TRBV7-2	CASRPGGNTEAFF	TGTGCCAGCAGGCCAGGGGGGAACACTGAAGCTTTCTTT
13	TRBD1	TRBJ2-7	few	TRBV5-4	CASSRQGAYEQYF	TGTGCCAGCAGCCGACAGGGGGCCTACGAGCAGTACTTC
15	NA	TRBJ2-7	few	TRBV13	CASSPDGVNLREQYF	TGTGCCAGCAGCCCCGATGGGGTAAATCTCCGCGAGCAGTACTTC
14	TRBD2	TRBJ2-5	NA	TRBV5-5	CASSSGLVGETQYF	TGTGCCAGCAGCTCCGGACTAGTCGGGGAGACCCAGTACTTC
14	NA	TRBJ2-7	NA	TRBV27	CASTSRAASYEQYF	TGTGCCAGCACCTCCCGAGCGGCATCCTACGAGCAGTACTTC
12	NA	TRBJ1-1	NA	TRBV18	CASSPRGLDAFF	TGTGCCAGCTCACCACGGGGGTTGGACGCTTTCTTT
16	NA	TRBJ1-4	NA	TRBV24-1	CAARPEWGTTNEKLFF	TGTGCCGCCAGACCCGAGTGGGGGACAACTAATGAAAAACTGTTTTTT
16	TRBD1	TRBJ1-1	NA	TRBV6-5	CASSYSYRGTNTEAFF	TGTGCCAGCAGTTACTCATACAGGGGGACGAACACTGAAGCTTTCTTT
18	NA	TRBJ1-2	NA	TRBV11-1	CASSFVSKAWGGGYGYTF	TGTGCCAGCAGCTTTGTTTCCAAAGCCTGGGGGGGAGGCTATGGCTACACCTTC
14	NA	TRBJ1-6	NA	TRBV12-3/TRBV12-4	CASTLGIGDSPLHF	TGTGCCAGCACCCTGGGGATTGGGGATTCACCCCTCCACTTT
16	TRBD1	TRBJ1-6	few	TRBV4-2	CASSQKDREGGSPLHF	TGTGCCAGCAGCCAAAAGGACAGGGAAGGAGGATCACCCCTCCACTTT
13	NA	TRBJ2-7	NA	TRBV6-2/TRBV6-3	CASSLGAPYEQYF	TGTGCCAGCAGTTTGGGAGCACCCTACGAGCAGTACTTC
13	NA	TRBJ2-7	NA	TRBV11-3	CASSQGRTYEQYF	TGTGCCAGCAGCCAAGGCAGGACCTACGAGCAGTACTTC
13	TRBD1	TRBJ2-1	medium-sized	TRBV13	CASSSYRGNEQFF	TGTGCCAGCAGCTCTTACAGGGGCAATGAGCAGTTCTTC
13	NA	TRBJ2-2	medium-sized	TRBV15	CATSRDRGGELFF	TGTGCCACCAGCAGAGATAGGGGCGGGGAGCTGTTTTTT
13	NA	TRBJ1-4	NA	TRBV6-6	CASSRSTNKKLFF	TGTGCCAGCTCCCGGTCAACTAATAAAAAACTGTTTTTT
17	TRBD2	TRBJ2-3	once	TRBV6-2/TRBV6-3	CASSYRTSGTHTDTQYF	TGTGCCAGCAGTTATCGTACTAGCGGGACCCACACAGATACGCAGTATTTT
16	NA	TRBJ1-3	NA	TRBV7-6	CASSPPWPDSGNTIYF	TGTGCCAGCAGCCCCCCTTGGCCAGACTCTGGAAACACCATATATTTT
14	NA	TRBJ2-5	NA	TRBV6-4	CAGTDYLFRETQYF	TGTGCCGGAACCGACTACCTGTTTCGGGAGACCCAGTACTTC
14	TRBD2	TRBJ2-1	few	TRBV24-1	CATSDPGTSRQQFF	TGTGCCACCAGTGACCCCGGGACTAGCCGACAGCAGTTCTTC
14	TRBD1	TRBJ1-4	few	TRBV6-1	CASSKGAANEKLFF	TGTGCCAGCAGTAAGGGGGCGGCTAATGAAAAACTGTTTTTT
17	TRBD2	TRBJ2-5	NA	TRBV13	CASSLGRGGRFLETQYF	TGTGCCAGCAGCTTAGGGCGGGGGGGCCGGTTCTTAGAGACCCAGTACTTC
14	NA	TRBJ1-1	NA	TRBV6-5	CASIPGPRNTEAFF	TGTGCCAGCATTCCGGGTCCCAGGAACACTGAAGCTTTCTTT
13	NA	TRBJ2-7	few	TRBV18	CASAGGQDYEQYF	TGTGCTTCTGCCGGAGGACAAGACTACGAGCAGTACTTC
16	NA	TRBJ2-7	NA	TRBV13	CASSPSPGGRSYEQYF	TGTGCCAGCAGCCCAAGCCCCGGGGGAAGGTCCTACGAGCAGTACTTC
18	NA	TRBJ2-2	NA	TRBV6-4	CASSDGGGPPKHTGELFF	TGTGCCAGCAGTGACGGGGGGGGCCCCCCTAAACACACCGGGGAGCTGTTTTTT
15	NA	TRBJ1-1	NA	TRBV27	CASSLLRQGKTEAFF	TGTGCCAGCAGTTTACTTCGCCAGGGGAAGACTGAAGCTTTCTTT
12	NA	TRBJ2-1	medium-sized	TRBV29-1	CSVENQLYEQFF	TGCAGCGTTGAAAACCAGTTGTATGAGCAGTTCTTC
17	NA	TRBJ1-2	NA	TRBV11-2	CASSPRNGQLGNYGYTF	TGTGCCAGCAGCCCTAGAAACGGACAGCTCGGTAACTATGGCTACACCTTC
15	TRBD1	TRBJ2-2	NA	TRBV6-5	CASSRSGTVTGELFF	TGTGCCAGCAGCCGCTCCGGGACAGTCACCGGGGAGCTGTTTTTT
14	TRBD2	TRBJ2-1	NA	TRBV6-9	CASSYASGGGEQFF	TGTGCCAGCAGTTACGCTAGCGGGGGTGGTGAGCAGTTCTTC
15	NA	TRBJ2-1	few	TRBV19	CASTMGQVSYNEQFF	TGTGCCAGTACTATGGGGCAGGTCTCCTACAATGAGCAGTTCTTC
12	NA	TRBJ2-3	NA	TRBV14	CASSPWADTQYF	TGTGCCAGCAGCCCGTGGGCAGATACGCAGTATTTT
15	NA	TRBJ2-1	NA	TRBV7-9	CASSRPGPKYNEQFF	TGTGCCAGCAGCCGTCCGGGACCGAAATACAATGAGCAGTTCTTC
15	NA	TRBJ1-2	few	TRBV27	CASSLSSVANYGYTF	TGTGCCAGCAGTTTATCGTCAGTCGCTAACTATGGCTACACCTTC
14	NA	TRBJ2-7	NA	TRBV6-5	CASSYSPTPYEQYF	TGTGCCAGCAGTTACTCGCCAACACCCTACGAGCAGTACTTC